This T cell receptor beta chain was documented in a study of neurological immune-mediated disorders. This clonotype was observed at least ten times. What it recognizes is unknown. Maryland, USA blood bank volunteers served as healthy controls. Study-wide results and caveats: Patients with HTLV-1-associated myelopathy had the highest level of TCR clonal expansion, whereas patients with multiple sclerosis had the lowest level, falling beneath the level found in healthy controls.

Over 190 million TCR-beta sequences, together covering 15-18 subjects, were produced by every individual sequencing run that was carried out. Using its own MiXCR run on the 5' RACE reads, TCRdb lists one record per CDR3 protein. The profile shows about 14,000 distinct CDR3 sequences, about 10% of them singletons. Germline V gene sequence: CDR1 DFQATT, CDR2 SNEGSKA (reference sequence). This CDR3 comprises 16 residues. J was trimmed by 1 base and V by 6 bases; bases with no gene match: 11. The receptor comes from a woman aged 40 to 55 in good health. The chain uses TRBV20-1 and TRBJ2-1; 8 nucleotides match TRBD2. Sequenced input: PBMCs. CDR3 coding DNA: TGCAGTGCCCCACTGGCGCTAGCGGGTTCCTACAATGAGCAGTTCTTC. This translates into CSAPLALAGSYNEQFF.